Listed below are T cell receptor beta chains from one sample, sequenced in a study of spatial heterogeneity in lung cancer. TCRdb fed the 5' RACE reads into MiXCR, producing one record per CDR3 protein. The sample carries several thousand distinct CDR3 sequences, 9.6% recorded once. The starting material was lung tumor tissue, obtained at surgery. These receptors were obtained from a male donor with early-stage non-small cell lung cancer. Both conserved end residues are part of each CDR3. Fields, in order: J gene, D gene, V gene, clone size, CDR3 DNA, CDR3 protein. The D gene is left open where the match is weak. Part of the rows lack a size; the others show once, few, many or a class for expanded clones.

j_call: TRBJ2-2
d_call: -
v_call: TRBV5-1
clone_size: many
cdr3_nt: TGCGCCAGCAGCTTTGGGGCCCCTATATTCACCGGGGAGCTGTTTTTT
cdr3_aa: CASSFGAPIFTGELFF

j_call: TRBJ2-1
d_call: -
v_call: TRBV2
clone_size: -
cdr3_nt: TGTGCCAGCAGTGAGTGGGGAGATGGGTACAATGAGCAGTTCTTC
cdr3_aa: CASSEWGDGYNEQFF

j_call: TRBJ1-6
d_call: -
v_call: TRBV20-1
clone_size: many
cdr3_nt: TGCAGTGCCTATAACTGGGACTTCAATTCACCCCTCCACTTT
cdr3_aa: CSAYNWDFNSPLHF

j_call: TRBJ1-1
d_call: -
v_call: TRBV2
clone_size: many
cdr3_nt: TGTGCCAGCAGCCCTCCCCAGGGATTGGGGGGTCGCACTGAAGCTTTCTTT
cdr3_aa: CASSPPQGLGGRTEAFF

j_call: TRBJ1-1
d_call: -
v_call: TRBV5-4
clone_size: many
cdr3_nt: TGTGCCAGCAGCTTGGTACGGCAGAACACTGAAGCTTTCTTT
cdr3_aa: CASSLVRQNTEAFF

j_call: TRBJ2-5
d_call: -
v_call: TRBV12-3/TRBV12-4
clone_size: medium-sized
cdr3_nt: TGTGCCAGCAGTTTCTTTAGGGGGGCGAAAGAGACCCAGTACTTC
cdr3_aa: CASSFFRGAKETQYF

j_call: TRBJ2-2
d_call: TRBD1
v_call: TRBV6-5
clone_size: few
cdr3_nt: TGTGCCAGCAGTCTGGGGACAGGGTATGACACCGGGGAGCTGTTTTTT
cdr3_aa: CASSLGTGYDTGELFF

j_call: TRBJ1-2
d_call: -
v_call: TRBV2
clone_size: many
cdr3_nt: TGTGCCAGCAGCCTAGACGACTATGGCTACACCTTC
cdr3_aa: CASSLDDYGYTF

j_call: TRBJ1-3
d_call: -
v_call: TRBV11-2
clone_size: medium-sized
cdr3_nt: TGTGCCAGCAGCTTCGACGGAATCCATACCATATATTTT
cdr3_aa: CASSFDGIHTIYF

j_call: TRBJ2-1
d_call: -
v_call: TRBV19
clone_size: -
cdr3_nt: TGTGCCAGTGGTATAACCCTGAGCTCCTACAATGAGCAGTTCTTC
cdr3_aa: CASGITLSSYNEQFF

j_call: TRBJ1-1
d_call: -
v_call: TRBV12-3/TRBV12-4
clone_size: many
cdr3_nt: TGTGCCAGCAGTCTTTCTTCCTACAGGGCTGAAGCTTTCTTT
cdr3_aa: CASSLSSYRAEAFF

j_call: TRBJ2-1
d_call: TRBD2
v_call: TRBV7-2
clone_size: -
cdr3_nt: TGTGCCAGCAGACCGGGACTAGCGGGAGAGTGGTCCTACAATGAGCAGTTCTTC
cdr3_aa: CASRPGLAGEWSYNEQFF

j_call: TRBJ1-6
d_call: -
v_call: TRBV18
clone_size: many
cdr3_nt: TGTGCCAGCTCACCTGACAGAAACTCACCCCTCCACTTT
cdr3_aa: CASSPDRNSPLHF

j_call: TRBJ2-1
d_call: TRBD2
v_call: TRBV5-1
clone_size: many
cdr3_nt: TGCGCCAGCAGCTTGCCTCCAGCGGGAGGGCCGGTGGATGAGCAGTTCTTC
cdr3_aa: CASSLPPAGGPVDEQFF

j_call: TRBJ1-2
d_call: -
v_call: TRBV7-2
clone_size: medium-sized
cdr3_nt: TGTGCCAGCAGCTTATCCGGCAGGTGGGGCTATGGCTACACCTTC
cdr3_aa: CASSLSGRWGYGYTF

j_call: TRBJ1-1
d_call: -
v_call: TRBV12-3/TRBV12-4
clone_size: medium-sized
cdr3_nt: TGTGCCAGCAGTTTACAGGGGATGGGCACTGAAGCTTTCTTT
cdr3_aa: CASSLQGMGTEAFF

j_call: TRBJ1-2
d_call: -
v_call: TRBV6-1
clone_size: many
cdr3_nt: TGTGCCAGCAGTGAGATTCGGGGGGCGCTTGTTTTCTATGGCTACACCTTC
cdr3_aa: CASSEIRGALVFYGYTF

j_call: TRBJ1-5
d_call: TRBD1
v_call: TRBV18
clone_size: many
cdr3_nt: TGTGCCAGCTCAGGGACAGGGACGGATCAGCCCCAGCATTTT
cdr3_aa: CASSGTGTDQPQHF

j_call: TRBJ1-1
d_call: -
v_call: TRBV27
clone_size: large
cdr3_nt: TGTGCCAGCAGTTTAAAAGGTAACACTGAAGCTTTCTTT
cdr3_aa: CASSLKGNTEAFF

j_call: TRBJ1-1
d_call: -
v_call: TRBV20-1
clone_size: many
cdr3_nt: TGCAGTGCCCGGTTCAGGGAAAGGTCCACTGAAGCTTTCTTT
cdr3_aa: CSARFRERSTEAFF

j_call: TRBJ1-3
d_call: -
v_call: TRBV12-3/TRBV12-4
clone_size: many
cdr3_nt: TGTGCCAGCAGTTGGGAGGGGCCTGGAAACACCATATATTTT
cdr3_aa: CASSWEGPGNTIYF

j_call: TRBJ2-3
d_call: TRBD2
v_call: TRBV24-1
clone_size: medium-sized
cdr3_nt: TGTGCCACCAGTGGACCTAGCGGTCGCACAGATACGCAGTATTTT
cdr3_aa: CATSGPSGRTDTQYF

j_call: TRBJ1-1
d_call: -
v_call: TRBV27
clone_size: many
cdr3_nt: TGTGCCAGCAGTTTGGTGGGACGCAGGTACACTGAAGCTTTCTTT
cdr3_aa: CASSLVGRRYTEAFF

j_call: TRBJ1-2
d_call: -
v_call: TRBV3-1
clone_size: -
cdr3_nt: TGTGCCAGCAGCCCCGGGACCTTACACTATGGCTACACCTTC
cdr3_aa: CASSPGTLHYGYTF

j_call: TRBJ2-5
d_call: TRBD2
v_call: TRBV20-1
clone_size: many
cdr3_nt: TGCAGTGCTAGTCTTACGAGCGGGAGCCCTCAAGAGACCCAGTACTTC
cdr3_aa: CSASLTSGSPQETQYF

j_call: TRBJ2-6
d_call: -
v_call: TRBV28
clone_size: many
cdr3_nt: TGTGCCAGCAACGCGGGACAGGGACTAGTTGGGGCCAACGTCCTGACTTTC
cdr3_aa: CASNAGQGLVGANVLTF

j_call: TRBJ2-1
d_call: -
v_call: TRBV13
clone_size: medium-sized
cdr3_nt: TGTGCCAGCAGCTCGTTACAGGGCAGAGAGCAGTTCTTC
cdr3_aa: CASSSLQGREQFF

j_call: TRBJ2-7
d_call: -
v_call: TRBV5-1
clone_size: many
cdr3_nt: TGCGCCAGCAGTCCCGACACCGCCACCTACGAGCAGTACTTC
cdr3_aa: CASSPDTATYEQYF

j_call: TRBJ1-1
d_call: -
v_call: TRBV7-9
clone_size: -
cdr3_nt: TGTGCCAGCAGCTTAGATATGAACACTGAAGCTTTCTTT
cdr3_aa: CASSLDMNTEAFF

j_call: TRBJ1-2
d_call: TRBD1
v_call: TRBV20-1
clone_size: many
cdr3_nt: TGCAGTGCTAGAGATCCCGCCGGGACAGTCGAGGGCTACACCTTC
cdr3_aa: CSARDPAGTVEGYTF

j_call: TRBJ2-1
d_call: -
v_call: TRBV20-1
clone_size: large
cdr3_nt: TGCAGTGCTAGAGATTTGGGACTAGGGGGCCATGAGCAGTTCTTC
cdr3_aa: CSARDLGLGGHEQFF

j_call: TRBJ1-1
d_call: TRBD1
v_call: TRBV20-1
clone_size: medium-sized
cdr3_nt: TGCAGTGCAAAGACAGGGGCTGAAGCTTTCTTT
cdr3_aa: CSAKTGAEAFF

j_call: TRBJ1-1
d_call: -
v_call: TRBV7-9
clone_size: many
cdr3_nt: TGTGCCAGCAGCTTAGGGTTGCAGGGGACGGACACTGAAGCTTTCTTT
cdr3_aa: CASSLGLQGTDTEAFF

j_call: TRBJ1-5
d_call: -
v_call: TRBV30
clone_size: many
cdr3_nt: TGTGCCTGGGGGACTTACAATCAGCCCCAGCATTTT
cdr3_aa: CAWGTYNQPQHF

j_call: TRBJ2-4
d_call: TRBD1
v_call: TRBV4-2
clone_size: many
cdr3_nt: TGTGCCAGCAGCCAAGATGTAAGAGGACAGGGAATAGCCAAAAACATTCAGTACTTC
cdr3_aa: CASSQDVRGQGIAKNIQYF

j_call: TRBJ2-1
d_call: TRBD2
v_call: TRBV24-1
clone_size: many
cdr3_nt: TGTGCCACCAGTGATCGCCGTAATAGCGGGAGGGACATAAATGAGCAGTTCTTC
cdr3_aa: CATSDRRNSGRDINEQFF

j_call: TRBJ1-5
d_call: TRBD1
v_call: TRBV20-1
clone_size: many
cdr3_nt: TGCAGTGCTGCGGCCAGGGGGAGGAATCAGCCCCAGCATTTT
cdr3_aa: CSAAARGRNQPQHF

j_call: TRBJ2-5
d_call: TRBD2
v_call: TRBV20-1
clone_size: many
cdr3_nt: TGCAGTACAACTAGCGGGAGGGTACAAGAGACCCAGTACTTC
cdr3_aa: CSTTSGRVQETQYF

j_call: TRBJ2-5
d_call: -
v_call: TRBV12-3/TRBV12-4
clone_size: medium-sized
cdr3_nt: TGTGCCAGCAGCCCGACGGGGTTCCAAGAGACCCAGTACTTC
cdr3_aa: CASSPTGFQETQYF

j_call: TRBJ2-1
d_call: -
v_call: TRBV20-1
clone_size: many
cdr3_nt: TGCAGTGCTAGAGATCCATACAATGAGCAGTTCTTC
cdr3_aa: CSARDPYNEQFF

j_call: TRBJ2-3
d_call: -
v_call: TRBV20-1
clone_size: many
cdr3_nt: TGCAGTGCTAGGGGGATGAGCGTACGTGATACGCAGTATTTT
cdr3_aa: CSARGMSVRDTQYF

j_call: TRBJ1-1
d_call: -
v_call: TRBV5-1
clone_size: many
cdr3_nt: TGCGCCAGCATGAGGAGCGGCGGTGACACTGAAGCTTTCTTT
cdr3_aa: CASMRSGGDTEAFF

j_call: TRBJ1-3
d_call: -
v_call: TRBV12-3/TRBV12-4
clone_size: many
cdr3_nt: TGTGCCAGCAGTTTATCAGGGTACTCTGGAAACACCATATATTTT
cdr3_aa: CASSLSGYSGNTIYF

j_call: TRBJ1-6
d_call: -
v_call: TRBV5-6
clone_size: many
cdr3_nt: TGTGCCAGCAGCTTGTACGGACAGACCGCGGCAAGGTCACCCCTCCACTTT
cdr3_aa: CASSLYGQTAARSPLHF

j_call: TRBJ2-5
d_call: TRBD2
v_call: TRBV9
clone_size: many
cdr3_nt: TGTGCCAGCAATAGCGGGACTGGGGAGACCCAGTACTTC
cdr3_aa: CASNSGTGETQYF